Below, 14 T cell receptor beta chains from the same sample are listed, as sequenced in a study of technical replicates of blood from a few donors. Generated by immunoSEQ multiplex PCR, the TCRdb table keeps only in-frame clones and is missing some. This table has under 95,000 clones, around 94% appearing once. The sample consisted of T cells isolated from PBMCs. These receptors all come from a human donor in good health.

The chain combines TRBV6-5 with TRBJ2-2, with no clear D. V dropped 5 bases and J dropped 1 base, with 5 bases sitting between them. CDR1 is MNHEY, CDR2 SVGAGI, per germline. CDR3 length: 13 residues. The CDR3 bases are TGTGCCAGCAGTATCGGGAACACCGGGGAGCTGTTTTTT. Amino acid sequence: CASSIGNTGELFF.

In its sample, this clone was seen once. The gene calls are TRBV28 and TRBJ1-5, with D unresolved. The V end lost 5 bases, the J end lost 5 bases, and 10 bases lay between the germline ends. Germline CDR1 is MDHEN and CDR2 is SYDVKM. This CDR3 spans 13 amino acids. The CDR3 nucleotides read TGTGCCAGCAGTCCGCGGAACCATCAGCCCCAGCATTTT. This translates into CASSPRNHQPQHF.

This chain links TRBV2 with TRBJ2-1, with D perhaps TRBD2 (6 bases). Trimming pared 7 bases from V and 5 bases from J, leaving 18 bases between. Germline V gene data show CDR1 as SNHLY and CDR2 as FYNNEI. The CDR3 consists of 15 residues. In DNA form, the CDR3 reads TGTGCCAGCAAGAAAACCGGGACTCGTAACAATGAGCAGTTCTTC. This sequence encodes CASKKTGTRNNEQFF.

The V gene is TRBV16, the J gene TRBJ1-4; D is ambiguous. This CDR3 contains 12 residues. Trimming pared 3 bases from V and 8 bases from J, leaving 7 bases between. Germline V gene sequence: CDR1 KGHSY, CDR2 FQNENV. Here the CDR3 DNA reads TGTGCCAGCAGCCAGGTAGCGGAAAAACTGTTTTTT. Its protein is CASSQVAEKLFF.

The sample holds one count of this clone. The chain uses TRBV11-2 and TRBJ1-1, with TRBD1 matching 8 bases. Germline CDR1 is SGHAT and CDR2 is FQNNGV. CDR3 size: 16 residues. The V and J ends lost 5 bases and 0 bases, in that order; junction bases with no gene match: 8. The CDR3 region is CASSPKATGVNTEAFF. CDR3 in DNA: TGTGCCAGCAGCCCCAAGGCGACAGGGGTGAACACTGAAGCTTTCTTT.

V gene TRBV7-3 combines with J gene TRBJ2-4; possible D gene TRBD2, 5 bases. The CDR3 sequence is 13 residues long. Germline loops: CDR1 SGHTA, CDR2 FQGTGA. Deletions cut 1 base from V and 9 bases from J, with 10 bases between. Here the CDR3 reads CASSLISEGIQYF. The CDR3, as DNA: TGTGCCAGCAGCTTAATTTCTGAGGGCATTCAGTACTTC.

The chain employs TRBV11-2 and TRBJ1-1; D not resolved. The CDR3 extends over 16 amino acids. V was clipped by 2 bases and J by 1 base, with 14 bases between them. Germline loops: CDR1 SGHAT, CDR2 FQNNGV. The CDR3 reads CASSLQFGQKNTEAFF. DNA for the CDR3: TGTGCCAGCAGCTTACAATTTGGGCAGAAGAACACTGAAGCTTTCTTT.

The rearrangement uses TRBV2 and TRBJ2-3, with 8 bases aligning to TRBD2. V shed 6 bases and J 0 bases; nucleotides not matched to a gene: 8. Germline V lookup: CDR1 SNHLY, CDR2 FYNNEI. This CDR3 region has 16 residues. The CDR3 sequence is CASSRAASGSTDTQYF. The CDR3 nucleotides are TGTGCCAGCAGCCGAGCGGCTAGCGGGAGCACAGATACGCAGTATTTT. The whole variable domain, filled in from reference TRBV2 and TRBJ2-3, reads EPEVTQTPSHQVTQMGQEVILRCVPISNHLYFYWYRQILGQKVEFLVSFYNNEISEKSEIFDDQFSVERPDGSNFTLKIRSTKLEDSAMYFCASSRAASGSTDTQYFGPGTRLTVL.

This rearrangement joins TRBV19 to TRBJ2-1; 10 bases match TRBD2. The CDR3 loop spans 13 amino acids. The V gene end was trimmed by 7 bases and the J gene end by 10 bases; junction bases not matched to a gene: 7. Looked up from germline, CDR1 is LNHDA and CDR2 is SQIVND (reference sequence). DNA for the CDR3: TGTGCCAGTAAAACTAGCGGGATCAACGAGCAGTTCTTC. It translates to CASKTSGINEQFF.

The J gene is TRBJ1-5, the V gene TRBV6-5, with a weak D call TRBD1 (5 bases). This CDR3 is 15 amino acids long. Germline CDR1 reads MNHEY; CDR2 reads SVGAGI. Trimming removed 10 bases at V and 4 bases at J, with 20 bases between. CDR3 sequence: CATREYATENQPQHF. The CDR3, as DNA: TGTGCCACCCGAGAATACGCGACAGAAAATCAGCCCCAGCATTTT.

This clone appeared a few times. CDR3 nucleotides: TGTGCCAGCAGTCCTAGCCTAGTGGAGACCGGGGAGCTGTTTTTT. Amino acids: CASSPSLVETGELFF. The J gene is TRBJ2-2, the V gene TRBV6-4; TRBD2 is a possible D gene (5 bases). The CDR3 loop spans 15 amino acids. Trimming shortened V by 5 bases and J by 5 bases, and 15 bases separated the two germline ends. CDR1 and CDR2 from the germline V gene are MRHNA and SNTAGT.

This chain uses TRBV28 with TRBJ2-1, with 9 positions matching TRBD2. Losses at the gene ends were 4 bases for V and 6 bases for J; bases not matched to a gene: 10. There are 16 residues in the CDR3. Germline assignment: CDR1 MDHEN and CDR2 SYDVKM. The DNA for the CDR3 is TGTGCCAGCAGTTCCCACCTAGCGGGAACCGCCAATGAGCAGTTCTTC. Encoded protein: CASSSHLAGTANEQFF.

The V gene is TRBV4-2, the J gene TRBJ2-7; D not resolved. This CDR3 region has 15 residues. The V end lost 4 bases, the J end lost 3 bases, and 16 bases lay between the germline ends. Germline V CDR1 and CDR2: LGHNA, YNFKEQ. The CDR3 bases are TGTGCCAGCAGCCCCAGTCCAAAGCCGGGCTACGAGCAGTACTTC. It specifies CASSPSPKPGYEQYF.

This clone came up once. The rearrangement uses TRBV4-2 and TRBJ1-1; possible D gene TRBD1, 5 bases. V lost 0 bases and J lost 3, with 11 bases in between. CDR3 length: 15 amino acids. The germline gives CDR1 LGHNA, CDR2 YNFKEQ. The CDR3 loop is CASSQDFIRDTEAFF. The CDR3 DNA sequence: TGTGCCAGCAGCCAAGATTTTATCAGGGACACTGAAGCTTTCTTT.